This record concerns one TCR beta chain sequence. What it recognizes is unknown. This sample is drawn from a study of beta chain features in type 1 diabetes. For the study at large: Cell yields, gender and age were comparable in patients and healthy donors. Study observations and caveats: The similarity of naive, central memory and Treg TCRB repertoires appeared greater among patients than among healthy donors.

The CDR3 length is 13 residues. Between the trimmed V and J ends, which lost 8 bases and 10 bases, there was a span of 15 bases. The germline V gene has CDR1 MNHNY and CDR2 SVGAGI (reference sequence). All of the isolated RNA was reverse transcribed, so expressed TCRB transcripts were sequenced. The repertoire was sequenced with immunoSEQ multiplex PCR; TCRdb's copy has only in-frame clones and lacks some. Found here are fewer than 350,000 clones, around 7.8% of them singletons; the top ten hold roughly 1%. The TCR comes from a young woman in good health. The source material was central memory CD4+ T cells from blood. The rearrangement joins TRBV6-6 to TRBJ1-6; D is perhaps TRBD1 (5 bases). CDR3 amino acids: CASGRGYQSPLHF. The CDR3 nucleotides read TGTGCCAGCGGGAGGGGTTATCAGTCACCCCTCCACTTT.